Following are 17 T cell receptor beta chains from one sample sequenced in a study of cytomegalovirus exposure and HLA in healthy donors. In the PCR, 60 Vbeta and 13 Jbeta primers were used. Method: immunoSEQ multiplex PCR; TCRdb's copy keeps in-frame clones and lacks some. The sample carries roughly 180,000 clones, 65% to 85% recorded once. The sample comprised PBMCs. These receptors were taken from a boy aged 2-15 years in good health and CMV-seronegative.

The chain recombines TRBV15 with TRBJ1-2; tentative D call: TRBD1 (5 bases). The germline V gene has CDR1 LNHNV and CDR2 YYDKDF (reference sequence). V was cut by 0 bases and J by 5 bases, with 16 bases left in between. CDR3 size: 16 residues. The CDR3 sequence is CATSRDNRGREYGYTF. The CDR3 coding sequence is TGTGCCACCAGCAGAGATAACAGAGGCAGGGAATATGGCTACACCTTC. Drawing the rest from reference TRBV15 and TRBJ1-2, the complete variable domain is DAMVIQNPRYQVTQFGKPVTLSCSQTLNHNVMYWYQQKSSQAPKLLFHYYDKDFNNEADTPDNFQSRRPNTSFCFLDIRSPGLGDTAMYLCATSRDNRGREYGYTFGSGTRLTVV.

The V call is TRBV11-2, the J call TRBJ2-1; 12 bases are shared with TRBD2. The V gene end was trimmed by 5 bases and the J gene end by 7 bases; junction bases not matched to a gene: 6. The CDR3 length is 15 residues. Per the germline V gene, CDR1 is SGHAT and CDR2 is FQNNGV. CDR3 sequence: CASSPTSGRINEQFF. The CDR3 DNA reads as TGTGCCAGCAGCCCCACTAGCGGGAGGATTAATGAGCAGTTCTTC. Full variable domain (rest looked up from reference TRBV11-2 and TRBJ2-1): EAGVAQSPRYKIIEKRQSVAFWCNPISGHATLYWYQQILGQGPKLLIQFQNNGVVDDSQLPKDRFSAERLKGVDSTLKIQPAKLEDSAVYLCASSPTSGRINEQFFGPGTRLTVL.

The gene calls are TRBV6-5 and TRBJ2-2; TRBD1 aligns across 9 bases. Germline V CDR1 and CDR2: MNHEY, SVGAGI. There are 14 residues in the CDR3. V was pared by 6 bases and J by 2 bases, with 1 base of the junction left unmatched. CDR3 DNA: TGTGCCAGCAGGGGACAGGGTAACACCGGGGAGCTGTTTTTT. Its translation is CASRGQGNTGELFF.

The CDR3 nucleotides read TGTGCCAGCAGCAAAGGACCTGCGGGGGCCTCACCTAGCACAGATACGCAGTATTTT. It is translated as CASSKGPAGASPSTDTQYF. The genes are TRBV5-4 and TRBJ2-3; tentative D call: TRBD2 (7 bases). This CDR3 is 19 amino acids long. With 4 bases removed from V and 0 bases from J, the gap between germline ends came to 24 bases. Germline CDR1 reads SGHNT; CDR2 reads YYREEE (reference sequence).

This clone was seen only once. The V gene is TRBV30, the J gene TRBJ1-1, with D perhaps matching TRBD1 (6 bases). Trimming shortened V by 4 bases and J by 4 bases, and 19 bases separated the two germline ends. In germline, CDR1 is GTSNPN, CDR2 SVGIG (reference sequence). The CDR3 spans 15 residues. CDR3 sequence reads: CAWKNREMFGTEAFF. The CDR3 nucleotides are TGTGCCTGGAAAAACAGGGAGATGTTTGGCACTGAAGCTTTCTTT.

The chain uses TRBV21-1 and TRBJ2-7; no DNA check was done on the table's D call, TRBD2. TRBV21-1 is noted as a pseudogene. The CDR3 is 14 amino acids. The CDR3 is CASSKRLARGFQYF. CDR3 DNA: TGTGCCAGCAGCAAACGACTAGCGCGGGGGTTTCAGTACTTC.

Details on this clone: Within the sample, other DNA sequences also encode this same CDR3. V gene TRBV19 combines with J gene TRBJ1-6, with no clear D. The CDR3 length is 14 residues. Trimming pared 1 base from V and 7 bases from J, leaving 8 bases between. CDR1 LNHDA and CDR2 SQIVND come from the germline V gene (reference sequence). CDR3 DNA: TGTGCCAGTAGTATAGTGGCGGGGAATTCACCCCTCCACTTT. Its protein product is CASSIVAGNSPLHF.

The V and J genes are TRBV5-5 and TRBJ2-7, with 10 bases matching TRBD1. Trimming took 4 bases from V and 6 from J; bases not matched to a gene: 13. The CDR3 runs to 16 residues. Looked up from germline, CDR1 is SGHKS and CDR2 is YYEKEE (reference sequence). CDR3 residues: CASSLREMTGGVEQYV. Here the CDR3 DNA reads TGTGCCAGCAGCCTTCGAGAGATGACAGGGGGCGTCGAGCAGTACGTC.

The chain employs TRBV7-2 and TRBJ2-5; D is ambiguous. There are 16 residues in the CDR3. V was cut by 3 bases and J by 5 bases, with 19 bases left in between. Germline assignment: CDR1 SGHTA and CDR2 FQGNSA. The chain's CDR3 is CASSLSGPMIRETQYF. The DNA for the CDR3 is TGTGCCAGCAGCTTGAGTGGGCCCATGATTCGGGAGACCCAGTACTTC.

This sequence joins TRBV4-3 and TRBJ2-7, with D perhaps TRBD2 (6 bases). CDR1 and CDR2 (germline): LGHNA, YSLEER. Trimming cost V 1 base and J 6 bases, with 19 bases left between them. This CDR3 is built from 16 residues. CDR3: CASSQGWKSEGREQYF. In DNA, the CDR3 is TGCGCCAGCAGCCAAGGATGGAAGTCGGAGGGCCGCGAGCAGTACTTC.

The J gene is TRBJ2-1, the V gene TRBV4-1, with 12 nucleotides matching TRBD2. The junction had 9 bases not matched to a gene; V was cut back by 1 base and J by 8 bases. This CDR3 region has 17 residues. CDR1 is MGHRA, CDR2 YSYEKL, per germline. The CDR3 DNA sequence: TGCGCCAGCAGCCAAGCCACCCTAGCGGGGGGGCTGGATGAGCAGTTCTTC. Translating gives CASSQATLAGGLDEQFF.

This clone has just one count. This chain uses TRBV7-6 with TRBJ2-7; weak D call: TRBD2 (5 bases). The germline gives CDR1 SGHVS, CDR2 FNYEAQ. Between the trimmed V and J ends, which lost 2 bases and 6 bases, there was a span of 14 bases. The CDR3 runs 14 residues. CDR3 coding DNA: TGTGCCAGCAGCTTAAGGAATCCGGGGTGCGAGCAGTACGTC. This sequence encodes CASSLRNPGCEQYV.

The rearrangement links TRBV19 to TRBJ1-1; a possible D gene is TRBD1 (5 bases). The ends were cut back, 5 bases at V and 7 bases at J, with 17 bases in the middle. The CDR3 length is 14 residues. Per the germline V gene, CDR1 is LNHDA and CDR2 is SQIVND (reference sequence). Here the CDR3 reads CASSPPGERNEAFF. CDR3 DNA: TGTGCCAGTAGTCCCCCGGGGGAAAGGAATGAAGCTTTCTTT.

Here the CDR3 reads CASSFLGQGGEKLFF. DNA for the CDR3: TGTGCCAGCAGCTTCCTTGGACAGGGAGGAGAAAAACTGTTTTTT. The gene calls are TRBV9 and TRBJ1-4; 8 nucleotides match TRBD1. This CDR3 region has 15 residues. J gave up 8 bases and V 4 bases, and 10 bases lay outside the gene matches. Germline V CDR1 and CDR2: SGDLS, YYNGEE.

V gene TRBV6-5 combines with J gene TRBJ2-3, with a weak D call TRBD1 (6 bases). The CDR3 has 16 amino acids. Per the germline V gene, CDR1 is MNHEY and CDR2 is SVGAGI. Trimming removed 0 bases at V and 0 bases at J, with 10 bases between. This chain's CDR3 is CASSYSGQPSTDTQYF. The CDR3, as DNA: TGTGCCAGCAGTTACTCCGGACAGCCAAGCACAGATACGCAGTATTTT.

The V and J genes are TRBV9 and TRBJ2-2, with 13 bases that match TRBD2. V trimming: 4 bases; J trimming: 4 bases; junction bases outside the gene matches: 10. CDR1 is SGDLS, CDR2 YYNGEE, per germline. The CDR3 is 18 residues long. CDR3 loop: CASSPMGLAGTVTGELFF. The CDR3 DNA follows: TGTGCCAGCAGCCCCATGGGACTAGCGGGGACCGTCACCGGGGAGCTGTTTTTT.

This chain links TRBV4-3 with TRBJ1-4, with 7 bases aligning to TRBD1. CDR1 and CDR2 from the germline V gene are LGHNA and YSLEER. Losses at the gene ends were 3 bases for V and 0 bases for J; bases not matched to a gene: 4. This CDR3 comprises 16 residues. The CDR3 protein is CASSQGQFATNEKLFF. Here the CDR3 DNA reads TGCGCCAGCAGCCAGGGACAGTTTGCAACTAATGAAAAACTGTTTTTT.